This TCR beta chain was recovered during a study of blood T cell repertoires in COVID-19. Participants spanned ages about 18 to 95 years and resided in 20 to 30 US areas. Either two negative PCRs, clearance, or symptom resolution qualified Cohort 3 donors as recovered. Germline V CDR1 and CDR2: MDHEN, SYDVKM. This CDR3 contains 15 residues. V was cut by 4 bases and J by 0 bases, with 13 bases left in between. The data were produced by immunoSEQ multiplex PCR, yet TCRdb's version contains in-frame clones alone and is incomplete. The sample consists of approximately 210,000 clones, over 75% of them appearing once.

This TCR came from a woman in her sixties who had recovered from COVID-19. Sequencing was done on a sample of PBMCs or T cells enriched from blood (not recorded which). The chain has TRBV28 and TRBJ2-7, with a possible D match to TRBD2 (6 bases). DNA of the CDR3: TGTGCCAGCAGTTCAGCCGGGACTGACTCCTACGAGCAGTACTTC. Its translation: CASSSAGTDSYEQYF.